This TCR beta chain derives from a study of CD8+ T cells in alopecia areata. General study points: While tofacitinib was given, many expanded lesional clones persisted in scalp and blood. Sequenced scalp T cells also include alphabeta T cells resident in normal skin.

Germline V gene lookup returns CDR1 SEHNR and CDR2 FQNEAQ (reference sequence). The CDR3 runs to 13 residues. The V gene lost 5 bases and the J gene lost 1 base, with 9 bases spanning the gap. Investigators isolated RNA and reverse transcribed it into cDNA to act as the sequencing template. Using immunoSEQ multiplex PCR, the repertoire was profiled, and TCRdb retains in-frame clones only, with some absent. This sample has about 190,000 clones, with approximately 56% found just once. Treatment reported: oral pan-JAK inhibitor, 5-10 mg twice daily. Sampling of alopecia areata patients yielded lesional scalp punch biopsies as well as peripheral blood. Details on this clone: Its antigen is undetermined.

The TCR sequence derives from a human donor with alopecia areata. The chain combines TRBV7-9 with TRBJ2-7; tentatively, D is TRBD2 (5 bases). The starting material was CD4+ T cells sorted from blood, obtained at week 4, from a patient treated with tofacitinib. The chain's CDR3 is CASSREGSYEQYF. In DNA, the CDR3 is TGTGCCAGCAGCCGAGAGGGATCCTACGAGCAGTACTTC.